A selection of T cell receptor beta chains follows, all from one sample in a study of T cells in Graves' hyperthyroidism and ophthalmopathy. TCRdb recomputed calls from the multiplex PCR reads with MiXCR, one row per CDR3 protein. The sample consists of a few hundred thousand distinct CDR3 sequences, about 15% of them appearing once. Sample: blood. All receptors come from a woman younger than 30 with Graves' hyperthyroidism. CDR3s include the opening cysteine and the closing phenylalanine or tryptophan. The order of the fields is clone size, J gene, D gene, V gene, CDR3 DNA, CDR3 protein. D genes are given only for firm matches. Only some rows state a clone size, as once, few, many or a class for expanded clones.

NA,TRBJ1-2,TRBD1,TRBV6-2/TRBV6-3,TGTGCCAGCAGAACAGACAGGGTCGGGGGCTACACCTTC,CASRTDRVGGYTF
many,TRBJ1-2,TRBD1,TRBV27,TGTGCCAGCAGTTTGAAGGGACAGGGAAGTTATGGCTACACCTTC,CASSLKGQGSYGYTF
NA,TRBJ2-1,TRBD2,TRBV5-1,TGCGCCAGCAGCTTGAGGACTAGCGGGAGGGTGGAGCAGTTCTTC,CASSLRTSGRVEQFF
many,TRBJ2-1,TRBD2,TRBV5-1,TGCGCCAGCAGCTTGGTAGCGGGAGTGTGGAATGAGCAGTTCTTC,CASSLVAGVWNEQFF
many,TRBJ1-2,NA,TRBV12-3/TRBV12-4,TGTGCCAGCAGTTTGGGGGGCTACACCTTC,CASSLGGYTF
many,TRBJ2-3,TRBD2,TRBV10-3,TGTGCCATCAGTGAACTAGCGGGAGGAGATACGCAGTATTTT,CAISELAGGDTQYF
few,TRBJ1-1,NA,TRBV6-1,TGTGCCAGCAGTGAATACCTGAACACTGAAGCTTTCTTT,CASSEYLNTEAFF
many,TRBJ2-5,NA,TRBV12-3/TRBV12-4,TGTGCCAGCAGGCCGGGACGGAGACAAGAGACCCAGTACTTC,CASRPGRRQETQYF
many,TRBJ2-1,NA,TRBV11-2,TGTGCCAGCAGCTCCGACGGCCGGACAGACGAGCAGTTCTTC,CASSSDGRTDEQFF
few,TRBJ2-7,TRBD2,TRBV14,TGTGCCAGCAGCCAAGGAAGGCGGGAGGGCTACGAGCGGTACTTC,CASSQGRREGYERYF
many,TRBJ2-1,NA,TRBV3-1,TGTGCCAGCAGCCGGCTTAGCTCCTACAATGAGCAGTTCTTC,CASSRLSSYNEQFF
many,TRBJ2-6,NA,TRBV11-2,TGTGCCAGCAGGATCACAGGGTCCGGGGCCAACGTCCTGACTTTC,CASRITGSGANVLTF
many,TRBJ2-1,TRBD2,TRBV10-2,TGCGCCAGCAGGCTAGCGGGTTCCGACTACAATGAGCAGTTCTTC,CASRLAGSDYNEQFF
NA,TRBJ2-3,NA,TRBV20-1,TGCAGTGCCACATTGGGGTTCACAGATACGCAGTATTTT,CSATLGFTDTQYF
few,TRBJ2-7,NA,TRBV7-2,TGTGCCAGCAGCTTGTCACCCCGATACGAGCAGTACTTC,CASSLSPRYEQYF
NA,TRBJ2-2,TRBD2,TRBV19,TGTGCCAGTAAATCAATGGGTAGCGGGAGGTTCACCGGGGAGCTGTTTTTT,CASKSMGSGRFTGELFF
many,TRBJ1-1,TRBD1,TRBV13,TGTGCCAGCAGCCCCCGGGGGACAGGGTCTGAAGCTTTCTTT,CASSPRGTGSEAFF
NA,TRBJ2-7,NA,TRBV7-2,TGTGCCAGCAGCTTATCCCCATCTGCCACCTACGAGCAGTACTTC,CASSLSPSATYEQYF
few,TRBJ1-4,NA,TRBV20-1,TGCAGTGCTAGAGAAGGTGGACGAGATGAAAAACTGTTTTTT,CSAREGGRDEKLFF
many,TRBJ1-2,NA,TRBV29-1,TGCAGCGTTGTGGCAGGGGATGTCTATGGCTACACCTTC,CSVVAGDVYGYTF
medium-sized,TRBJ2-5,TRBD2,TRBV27,TGTGCCGCCCTGGGGGGACTAGCGGGCAGGAGGGGAGAGACCCAGTACTTC,CAALGGLAGRRGETQYF
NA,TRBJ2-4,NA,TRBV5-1,TGCGCCAGCAGATCTGTAGAATGGGAAAACATTCAGTACTTC,CASRSVEWENIQYF
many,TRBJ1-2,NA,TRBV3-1,TGTGCCAGCAGCCAAGACTGGGGCAACGGGGGTGGCTACACCTTC,CASSQDWGNGGGYTF
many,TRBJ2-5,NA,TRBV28,TGTGCCAGCAGTTTCGAGACCCAGTACTTC,CASSFETQYF
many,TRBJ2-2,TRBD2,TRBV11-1,TGTGCCAGCAGCTTACAACTAGCGGATCACACCGGGGAGCTGTTTTTT,CASSLQLADHTGELFF
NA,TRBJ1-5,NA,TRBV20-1,TGCAGTGCTAGTCATGGCAATCAGCCCCAGCATTTT,CSASHGNQPQHF
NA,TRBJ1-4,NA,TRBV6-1,TGTGCCAGCAGTGACAGGGCCACAGCCCATGAAAAACTGTTTTTT,CASSDRATAHEKLFF
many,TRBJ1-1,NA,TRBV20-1,TGCAGTGCTAGCGCGGCCGGGACCATGAACACTGAAGCTTTCTTT,CSASAAGTMNTEAFF
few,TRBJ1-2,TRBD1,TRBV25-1,TGTGCCAGCAGGAGGGGGGGGACAGGAACTAACTATGGCTACACCTTC,CASRRGGTGTNYGYTF
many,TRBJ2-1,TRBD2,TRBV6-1,TGTGCCAGCAGCCGCGGGACTAGCGGACCCTACAATGAGCAGTTCTTC,CASSRGTSGPYNEQFF
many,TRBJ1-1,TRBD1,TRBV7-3,TGTGCCAGCAGCACGTTACAGGGGTTGGGCACTGAAGCTTTCTTT,CASSTLQGLGTEAFF
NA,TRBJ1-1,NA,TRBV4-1,TGCGCCAGCACCGATCCAGGGGTCACTGAAGCTTTCTTT,CASTDPGVTEAFF
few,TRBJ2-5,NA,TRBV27,TGTGCCAGCAGTTTAGAGGCGGGAAATCAAGAGACCCAGTACTTC,CASSLEAGNQETQYF
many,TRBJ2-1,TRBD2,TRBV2,TGTGCCAGCAGTGAACTGGCGGGAGAATACAATGAGCAGTTCTTC,CASSELAGEYNEQFF
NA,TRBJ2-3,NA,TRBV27,TGTGCCAGCGCGGACCTCGGCACAGATACGCAGTATTTT,CASADLGTDTQYF
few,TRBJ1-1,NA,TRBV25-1,TGTGCCAGCAGTGGCCCGGCGGGGAACACTGAAGCTTTCTTT,CASSGPAGNTEAFF
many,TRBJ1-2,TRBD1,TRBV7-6,TGTGCCAGCAGCCCCATGACAGGGCGGGGACATGGCTACACCTTC,CASSPMTGRGHGYTF
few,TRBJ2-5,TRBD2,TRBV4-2,TGTGCCAGCAGCCTCCACCCAGCGGGGGAGACGGAGACCCAGTACTTC,CASSLHPAGETETQYF
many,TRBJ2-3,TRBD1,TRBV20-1,TGCAGTGCTTGGACAGGCCGCACAGATACGCAGTATTTT,CSAWTGRTDTQYF
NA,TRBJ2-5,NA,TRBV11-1,TGTGCCAGCAGCTCGAGACAGGCAGGAGAGACCCAGTACTTC,CASSSRQAGETQYF
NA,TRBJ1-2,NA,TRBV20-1,TGCAGTGCTAGAGATCTTAGGGAGGAGAGCTATGGCTACACCTTC,CSARDLREESYGYTF
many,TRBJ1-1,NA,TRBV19,TGTGCCAGTAGGAAATTGCCCCTTCGAATGAACACTGAAGCTTTCTTT,CASRKLPLRMNTEAFF
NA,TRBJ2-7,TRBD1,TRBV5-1,TGCGCCAGCAGCAACCGGGACAGGATCCACGAGCAGTACTTC,CASSNRDRIHEQYF
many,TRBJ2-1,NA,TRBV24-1,TGTGCCACCAGTGATTCGGACGACTCCTACAATGAGCAGTTCTTC,CATSDSDDSYNEQFF
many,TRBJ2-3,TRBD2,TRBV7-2,TGTGCCAGCAGCTTAGGGACTAGCGCTTTTTCGGATACGCAGTATTTT,CASSLGTSAFSDTQYF
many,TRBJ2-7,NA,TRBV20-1,TGCAGTGCTAGACTCTTACAGGGACCGGGCTCCTACGAGCAGTACTTC,CSARLLQGPGSYEQYF
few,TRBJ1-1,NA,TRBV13,TGTGCTACCGAGAGGGGGAACACTGAAGCTTTCTTT,CATERGNTEAFF
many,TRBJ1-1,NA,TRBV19,TGTGCCAGTAGTATCACAGCTAACACTGAAGCTTTCTTT,CASSITANTEAFF
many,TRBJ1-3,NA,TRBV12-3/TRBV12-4,TGCGCCAGCAGCTTTGGGGACACCATATACTTT,CASSFGDTIYF
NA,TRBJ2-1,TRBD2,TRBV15,TGTGCCACCAGCAGAGATGGTGGTAGCGGGAGGGCCAGGAATGAGCAGTTCTTC,CATSRDGGSGRARNEQFF
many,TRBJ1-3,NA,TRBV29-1,TGCAGCGGTCTTTACTCTGGAAACACCATATATTTT,CSGLYSGNTIYF
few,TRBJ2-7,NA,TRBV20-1,TGCAGTGCTAGCAGGGGACCCTACGAGCAGTACTTC,CSASRGPYEQYF
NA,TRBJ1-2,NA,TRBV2,TGTGCCATCAGTGAGTCTGGGGGCAGCTATGGCTACACCTTC,CAISESGGSYGYTF
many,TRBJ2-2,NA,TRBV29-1,TGCAGCGTTGCCGAGCGGCTGAACACCGGGGAGCTGTTTTTT,CSVAERLNTGELFF
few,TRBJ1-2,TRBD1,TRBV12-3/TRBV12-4,TGTGCCAGCAGTTTTGGACTTCAGGGGGCGCGCGGCTACACCTTC,CASSFGLQGARGYTF
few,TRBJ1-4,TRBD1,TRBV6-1,TGTGCCAGCAGGGGGACAGGGGTTGCAACTAATGAAAAACTGTTTTTT,CASRGTGVATNEKLFF
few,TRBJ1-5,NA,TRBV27,TGTGCCAGCAGTTTATCGGCAGATCTGACCTGGCCCCAGCATTTT,CASSLSADLTWPQHF